These 20 T cell receptor beta chains were all obtained from the same sample, sequenced in a study of blood T cell repertoires in COVID-19. TCRdb keeps only in-frame clones here, not all; method: immunoSEQ multiplex PCR. The data show more than 85,000 clones, roughly 88% seen once. The specimen sequenced was peripheral blood. These receptors came from a woman over 75 with active or convalescent COVID-19.

J is TRBJ2-5 and V is TRBV15; the D gene is possibly TRBD2 (5 bases). CDR3 size: 19 residues. The V and J ends lost 0 bases and 1 base respectively, with 21 bases between them. Germline CDR1 LNHNV, CDR2 YYDKDF (reference sequence). The CDR3 region has the DNA TGTGCCACCAGCAGAGATTCGCGGGTGAAGATTGTCCCCCAAGAGACCCAGTACTTC. Protein sequence: CATSRDSRVKIVPQETQYF. The full variable domain, with the rest looked up from reference TRBV15 and TRBJ2-5, is DAMVIQNPRYQVTQFGKPVTLSCSQTLNHNVMYWYQQKSSQAPKLLFHYYDKDFNNEADTPDNFQSRRPNTSFCFLDIRSPGLGDTAMYLCATSRDSRVKIVPQETQYFGPGTRLLVL.

This chain links TRBV5-3 with TRBJ1-1; D gene uncertain. TRBV5-3 is an open reading frame whose function is uncertain. The V end was cut by 4 bases, the J end by 1 base, with 11 bases between. The CDR3 is made up of 14 amino acids. The CDR3 reads CARSERHENTEAFF. The CDR3 DNA reads as TGTGCCAGAAGCGAGAGACACGAGAACACTGAAGCTTTCTTT.

The chain links TRBV28 to TRBJ1-3, with 8 bases matching TRBD1. CDR3 length equals 15 residues. V trimming: 2 bases; J trimming: 2 bases; junction bases outside the gene matches: 2. Germline lookup yields CDR1 MDHEN and CDR2 SYDVKM. The DNA for the CDR3 is TGTGCCAGCAGTTTAACGGACAGGGCTGGAAACACCATATATTTT. It encodes CASSLTDRAGNTIYF.

J is TRBJ2-2 and V is TRBV7-9; TRBD1 aligns across 7 bases. Germline V lookup: CDR1 SEHNR, CDR2 FQNEAQ (reference sequence). The CDR3 has 17 residues. J was trimmed by 5 bases and V by 4 bases; bases with no gene match: 13. CDR3 sequence: CASSSNERTGVTGELFF. CDR3 nucleotide sequence: TGTGCCAGCAGCTCTAACGAAAGAACAGGGGTAACCGGGGAGCTGTTTTTT.

The V gene is TRBV21-1, the J gene TRBJ2-2; the table's D call, TRBD2, was not checked against the DNA. TRBV21-1 is deemed a pseudogene. The CDR3 is 17 residues long. CDR3 coding DNA: TGTGCCAGCAGCAACCGGACTAGCGGGGCGAACACCGGGGAGCTGTTTTTT. This gives the protein CASSNRTSGANTGELFF.

V gene TRBV28 combines with J gene TRBJ2-4, with TRBD2 as a possible D gene (5 bases). The germline V and J ends were trimmed by 5 bases and 0 bases, with 14 bases remaining between them. This CDR3 comprises 16 residues. The germline gives CDR1 MDHEN, CDR2 SYDVKM. CDR3 sequence: CASSTPGILAKNIQYF. CDR3 sequence (DNA): TGTGCCAGCAGTACCCCCGGGATTCTAGCCAAAAACATTCAGTACTTC.

The V and J genes are TRBV9 and TRBJ1-6; 10 nucleotides line up with TRBD1. Trimming took 3 bases from V and 9 from J; bases not matched to a gene: 3. The CDR3 has 14 amino acids. Germline V lookup: CDR1 SGDLS, CDR2 YYNGEE. CDR3 bases: TGTGCCAGCAGCGCCCGGACAGGGGGTTCACCCCTCCACTTT. This gives the protein CASSARTGGSPLHF.

The chain combines TRBV15 with TRBJ2-7; D may be TRBD1 (6 bases). The V gene lost 2 bases and the J gene lost 2 bases, with 10 bases spanning the gap. Looked up from germline, CDR1 is LNHNV and CDR2 is YYDKDF (reference sequence). The CDR3 length is 14 residues. The chain's CDR3 is CATSRNREPYEQYF. DNA for the CDR3: TGTGCCACCAGCAGAAACAGGGAGCCCTACGAGCAGTACTTC.

The chain recombines TRBV24-1 with TRBJ2-2; D gene uncertain. The CDR3 loop spans 14 amino acids. V was cut by 6 bases and J by 0 bases, with 7 bases left in between. Germline CDR1 KGHDR, CDR2 SFDVKD. CDR3 in DNA: TGTGCCACCAGTTTGCGGACGAACACCGGGGAGCTGTTTTTT. Translation: CATSLRTNTGELFF.

The chain is built from TRBV24-1 and TRBJ1-1; 7 nucleotides align to TRBD1. CDR3 length: 13 residues. The V and J ends lost 2 bases and 4 bases, in that order; junction bases with no gene match: 0. Germline V CDR1 and CDR2: KGHDR, SFDVKD. CDR3 in DNA: TGTGCCACCAGTGATTGGACAGGCACTGAAGCTTTCTTT. Residues: CATSDWTGTEAFF.

This sequence joins TRBV5-1 and TRBJ2-3; possible D gene TRBD1, 6 bases. CDR3 size: 14 residues. V was shortened by 4 bases and J by 6 bases, with 15 bases between the two germline ends. Looked up from germline, CDR1 is SGHRS and CDR2 is YFSETQ. The CDR3, as DNA: TGCGCCAGCAGCGGGGGCCCAGCCGTGGATACGCAGTATTTT. Translation: CASSGGPAVDTQYF.

The genes are TRBV5-4 and TRBJ1-1; D possibly corresponds to TRBD1 (6 bases). This CDR3 is built from 15 residues. Germline CDR1 is SGHNT and CDR2 is YYREEE (reference sequence). Trimming took 1 base from V and 0 from J, leaving 10 bases between them. The CDR3 nucleotides are TGTGCCAGCAGCTTGAATGGGGACATGAACACTGAAGCTTTCTTT. It is translated as CASSLNGDMNTEAFF.

This chain connects TRBV5-4 to TRBJ1-4; D uncertain. The germline gives CDR1 SGHNT, CDR2 YYREEE (reference sequence). CDR3 length equals 14 residues. The V gene lost 4 bases and the J gene lost 5 bases, with 12 bases spanning the gap. This CDR3 reads CASSLGSSNEKLFF. The CDR3 nucleotides are TGTGCCAGCAGCCTAGGAAGTTCCAATGAAAAACTGTTTTTT.

This clone was counted a single time. V is TRBV6-5 and J is TRBJ2-5; 7 bases align to TRBD1. The ends lost 8 bases at V and 4 bases at J; junction bases unmatched: 10. The CDR3 contains 14 residues. In germline, CDR1 is MNHEY, CDR2 SVGAGI. CDR3 nucleotide sequence: TGTGCCAGCGGGGACAGTTATCCATCAGAGACCCAGTACTTC. It yields the protein CASGDSYPSETQYF.

The chain uses TRBV6-5 and TRBJ2-2; D is perhaps TRBD2 (6 bases). CDR3 length: 14 amino acids. Trimming took off 4 bases at V and 6 bases at J, with 12 bases between the two ends. CDR1 MNHEY and CDR2 SVGAGI come from the germline V gene. DNA for the CDR3: TGTGCCAGCAGTTCCCTCCCGGGGGCCGGGGAGCTGTTTTTT. It specifies CASSSLPGAGELFF.

The gene calls are TRBV19 and TRBJ2-5; TRBD2 matches 15 bases. The CDR3 contains 17 residues. J gave up 2 bases and V 5 bases, and 6 bases lay outside the gene matches. The V gene's germline CDR1 is LNHDA and CDR2 SQIVND (reference sequence). The CDR3 loop reads CASSPYGLAGGQETQYF. The CDR3 nucleotides read TGTGCCAGTAGTCCCTATGGACTAGCGGGAGGGCAAGAGACCCAGTACTTC.

The chain has TRBV5-8 and TRBJ2-2; no firm D call. Trimming took off 2 bases at V and 3 bases at J, with 8 bases between the two ends. Germline V gene sequence: CDR1 SGHTS, CDR2 YDEGEE. This CDR3 spans 14 amino acids. CDR3: CASSFLVDTGELFF. The CDR3 DNA sequence: TGTGCCAGCAGCTTCCTCGTTGACACCGGGGAGCTGTTTTTT.

The V call is TRBV5-4, the J call TRBJ2-1; D is unresolved. The length of the CDR3 is 15 residues. V shed 0 bases and J shed 6 bases, with 13 bases lying between them. CDR1 SGHNT and CDR2 YYREEE come from the germline V gene (reference sequence). CDR3 coding DNA: TGTGCCAGCAGCTTGGGTGGCGACATGGGCAATGAGCAGTTCTTC. Translation gives CASSLGGDMGNEQFF.

This clone showed up just a few times. The J gene is TRBJ2-7, the V gene TRBV2; 12 bases map to TRBD2. Germline CDR1 and CDR2: SNHLY and FYNNEI. The CDR3 loop spans 15 amino acids. Germline trimming cut 4 bases from V and 0 bases from J; bases unmatched to any gene: 1. CDR3 DNA sequence: TGTGCCAGCAGTGGGACTAGCGGGACCTCCTACGAGCAGTACTTC. Its protein product is CASSGTSGTSYEQYF.

In the case of this clone: Different DNA sequences within this sample yield the same CDR3. V usage is TRBV11-3 and J usage is TRBJ2-2, with D unclear. Germline CDR1 reads SGHNT; CDR2 reads YENEEA. The CDR3 is 16 amino acids. The V gene lost 2 bases and the J gene lost 2 bases, with 12 bases spanning the gap. The CDR3 DNA follows: TGTGCCAGCAGCTTAACATCCGGCGGAAACACCGGGGAGCTGTTTTTT. Translation: CASSLTSGGNTGELFF.